The 26 T cell receptor beta chains listed next were all sequenced from one sample in a study of naive and memory T cell subsets. Study-wide points: Possibly reflecting memory cells re-expressing CD45RA, a few larger clonotypes occurred in naive repertoires, especially CD8.

No antigen has been assigned to these receptors. Two oligonucleotides, mixed equimolar, formed the beta constant-region primer covering TRBC1 and TRBC2. Ligated cDNA was amplified by four rounds of PCR with nested alpha and beta constant-region primers and SP2. MiXCR was run by TCRdb on the UMI-ligation and nested PCR reads, yielding one entry per CDR3 protein. The sample yields 150,000 or so distinct CDR3 sequences, roughly 22% seen once. The sequenced sample was naive CD4+ T cells from blood. These receptors were obtained from a human donor in good health.

V gene TRBV5-1 combines with J gene TRBJ2-7; TRBD1 matches 7 bases. Germline trimming cut 3 bases from V and 0 bases from J; bases unmatched to any gene: 6. The CDR3 is 15 amino acids. CDR1 SGHRS and CDR2 YFSETQ come from the germline V gene. Here the CDR3 reads CASSSTGILSYEQYF. The CDR3 region has the DNA TGCGCCAGCAGCTCGACAGGGATCCTCTCCTACGAGCAGTACTTC.

A few counts support this clonotype. This chain connects TRBV28 to TRBJ2-5; 9 bases match TRBD2. CDR3 length: 14 amino acids. The ends lost 6 bases at V and 5 bases at J; junction bases unmatched: 7. The V gene's germline CDR1 is MDHEN and CDR2 SYDVKM. The CDR3 coding sequence is TGTGCCAGCAGGTCCAGCGGGAGGCGGGAGACCCAGTACTTC. It specifies CASRSSGRRETQYF. Full variable domain (missing parts from reference TRBV28 and TRBJ2-5): DVKVTQSSRYLVKRTGEKVFLECVQDMDHENMFWYRQDPGLGLRLIYFSYDVKMKEKGDIPEGYSVSREKKERFSLILESASTNQTSMYLCASRSSGRRETQYFGPGTRLLVL.

This clonotype occurred a few times. CDR3 DNA sequence: TGTGCCGGTGGTTTTGGCAATCAGCCCCAGCATTTT. Encoded protein: CAGGFGNQPQHF. The rearrangement links TRBV12-3 or TRBV12-4 to TRBJ1-5; D not certain. V was cut by 11 bases and J by 2 bases, with 10 bases left in between. CDR3 length equals 12 residues.

The chain combines TRBV12-5 with TRBJ2-1; no clear D gene. The CDR3 runs 16 residues. CDR1 is LGHNT and CDR2 is FRNRAP in the germline V gene. The V gene lost 2 bases and the J gene lost 0 bases, with 11 bases spanning the gap. The CDR3 loop is CASGLRSELSYNEQFF. The CDR3, as DNA: TGTGCTAGTGGTTTGCGGTCGGAGCTCTCCTACAATGAGCAGTTCTTC.

Concerning this clonotype: The junction shows a germline mismatch at one end, possibly a read error. The chain joins TRBV19 to TRBJ1-1; D unclear. The germline V gene has CDR1 LNHDA and CDR2 SQIVND (reference sequence). The CDR3 is made up of 11 amino acids. CDR3 DNA sequence: TGTGACAGTAGTTCGTACACTGAAGCTTTCTTT. Residues: CDSSSYTEAFF.

CDR3 DNA sequence: TGTGCCAGCAGTGTCGGACAGGGGGCGCTTACCGGGCATGGCTACACCTTC. Translated, it gives CASSVGQGALTGHGYTF. The chain joins TRBV2 to TRBJ1-2; 11 nucleotides align to TRBD1. Germline-derived CDR1 and CDR2 are SNHLY and FYNNEI. This CDR3 has 17 residues. J gave up 6 bases and V 4 bases, and 13 bases lay outside the gene matches.

This clonotype was counted between two and nine times. The chain couples TRBV4-1 to TRBJ2-4, with 8 bases that match TRBD1. Germline CDR1 is MGHRA and CDR2 is YSYEKL. V shed 5 bases and J 0 bases; nucleotides not matched to a gene: 6. This CDR3 spans 16 amino acids. CDR3 coding DNA: TGCGCCAGCAGCAAGGACAGGGTTGGAGCCAAAAACATTCAGTACTTC. This sequence encodes CASSKDRVGAKNIQYF.

This clonotype was observed at least ten times. The chain combines TRBV30 with TRBJ1-6, with D perhaps matching TRBD1 (5 bases). CDR1 is GTSNPN, CDR2 SVGIG, per germline (reference sequence). This CDR3 is built from 13 residues. The germline V and J ends were trimmed by 2 bases and 5 bases, with 7 bases remaining between them. The CDR3 coding sequence is TGTGCCTGGAGTTCGACAGATAATTCACCCCTCCACTTT. It codes for CAWSSTDNSPLHF. Variable domain in full (rest from reference TRBV30 and TRBJ1-6): SQTIHQWPATLVQPVGSPLSLECTVEGTSNPNLYWYRQAAGRGLQLLFYSVGIGQISSEVPQNLSASRPQDRQFILSSKKLLLSDSGFYLCAWSSTDNSPLHFGNGTRLTVT.

The V call is TRBV29-1, the J call TRBJ2-1, with 9 bases aligning to TRBD2. CDR3 length equals 17 residues. Germline V lookup: CDR1 SQVTM, CDR2 ANQGSEA. After removal of 4 bases from V and 0 bases from J, the junction contained 10 bases not matched to a gene. Written as DNA, the CDR3 is TGCAGCGTTGTTGGCGGTGCGGGAGGGCTCTCCTACAATGAGCAGTTCTTC. This encodes CSVVGGAGGLSYNEQFF.

This clonotype was recorded a few times. V and J are TRBV6-6 and TRBJ1-6; D gene ambiguous. The CDR3 has 13 residues. Germline V CDR1 and CDR2: MNHNY, SVGAGI (reference sequence). The germline V and J ends were trimmed by 0 bases and 10 bases, with 7 bases remaining between them. The CDR3 DNA sequence: TGTGCCAGCAGTTACTCCTATGGATCACCCCTCCACTTT. Translated, it gives CASSYSYGSPLHF.

V usage is TRBV5-3 and J usage is TRBJ2-1; 11 bases fit TRBD2. TRBV5-3 is marked as an open reading frame, function uncertain. The J segment lost 8 bases and the V segment lost 0 bases, leaving 4 bases of the junction unmatched. CDR3 length: 15 amino acids. The CDR3 nucleotides read TGTGCCAGAAGCTTGGTACTAGCGGGAGCCCATGAGCAGTTCTTC. Encoded protein: CARSLVLAGAHEQFF.

This clonotype was seen ten or more times. This rearrangement joins TRBV5-5 to TRBJ2-7; the match to TRBD2 covers 12 bases. The V and J ends lost 1 base and 4 bases, in that order; junction bases with no gene match: 3. This CDR3 spans 15 amino acids. Germline CDR1 and CDR2: SGHKS and YYEKEE (reference sequence). CDR3 in DNA: TGTGCCAGCAGCTTGACTAGCGGGAGGAATTACGAGCAGTACTTC. It yields the protein CASSLTSGRNYEQYF. The full variable domain, in which reference TRBV5-5 and TRBJ2-7 provide the parts outside the CDR3, is DAGVTQSPTHLIKTRGQQVTLRCSPISGHKSVSWYQQVLGQGPQFIFQYYEKEERGRGNFPDRFSARQFPNYSSELNVNALLLGDSALYLCASSLTSGRNYEQYFGPGTRLTVT.

The chain has TRBV21-1 and TRBJ2-1; TRBD1 reflects the table's D call only, with no check against the DNA. TRBV21-1 represents a pseudogene. The CDR3 extends over 15 amino acids. DNA of the CDR3: TGTGCCAGCAGCCAAAGTGGGGGAAAACGGGGTGAGCAGTTCTTC. This sequence encodes CASSQSGGKRGEQFF.

This clonotype was seen more than once but under ten times. The chain recombines TRBV28 with TRBJ2-2, with 7 bases lining up with TRBD2. Germline trimming cut 3 bases from V and 4 bases from J; bases unmatched to any gene: 5. The germline V gene encodes CDR1 MDHEN and CDR2 SYDVKM. The CDR3 spans 15 residues. DNA for the CDR3: TGTGCCAGCAGTTTGGCGGGAGCAGGCACCGGGGAGCTGTTTTTT. Protein product: CASSLAGAGTGELFF.

The rearrangement links TRBV6-1 to TRBJ1-3; D possibly corresponds to TRBD1 (5 bases). This CDR3 is 17 amino acids long. Germline V gene lookup returns CDR1 MNHNS and CDR2 SASEGT. The ends were cut back, 1 base at V and 1 base at J, with 14 bases in the middle. CDR3: CASSEVSGALSGNTIYF. Here the CDR3 DNA reads TGTGCCAGCAGTGAAGTCTCCGGGGCACTTTCTGGAAACACCATATATTTT.

This clonotype turned up a few times. The chain couples TRBV21-1 to TRBJ2-7; TRBD2 was called by the table and not checked on the DNA. TRBV21-1 is a listed pseudogene. This CDR3 contains 16 residues. CDR3 DNA: TGTGCCAGCAGCAAAGCCCACTCCCCGGGGCTCTACGAGCAGTACTTC. Its translation is CASSKAHSPGLYEQYF.

The J gene is TRBJ1-2, the V gene TRBV29-1; perhaps TRBD1 as D (5 bases). Trimming stripped 7 bases from V and 4 bases from J, with 16 bases between. The CDR3 is 13 residues long. CDR1 and CDR2 (germline): SQVTM, ANQGSEA. As DNA, the CDR3 is TGCAGCGGGGGGACCGGGACCTCCTATGGCTACACCTTC. Its protein product is CSGGTGTSYGYTF. Variable domain in full (rest from reference TRBV29-1 and TRBJ1-2): SAVISQKPSRDICQRGTSLTIQCQVDSQVTMMFWYRQQPGQSLTLIATANQGSEATYESGFVIDKFPISRPNLTFSTLTVSNMSPEDSSIYLCSGGTGTSYGYTFGSGTRLTVV.

This rearrangement joins TRBV2 to TRBJ2-4, with 11 bases lining up with TRBD2. This CDR3 spans 17 amino acids. CDR1 and CDR2 (germline): SNHLY, FYNNEI. Trimming cost V 4 bases and J 2 bases; bases outside gene matches: 7. The CDR3 DNA follows: TGTGCCAGCAGTGTAATAGCGGGAGGGCTAACCAAAAACATTCAGTACTTC. This encodes CASSVIAGGLTKNIQYF.

This chain connects TRBV29-1 to TRBJ2-1, with D perhaps TRBD2 (6 bases). Looked up from germline, CDR1 is SQVTM and CDR2 is ANQGSEA. V gave up 3 bases and J gave up 7 bases, with 16 bases separating them. There are 14 residues in the CDR3. The CDR3 bases are TGCAGCGTTGACGGGGGAGGCCCTTTAAATGAGCAGTTCTTC. Protein: CSVDGGGPLNEQFF.

The chain couples TRBV3-1 to TRBJ2-7; no reliable D call. The germline V and J ends were trimmed by 1 base and 4 bases, with 8 bases remaining between them. The CDR3 consists of 13 residues. CDR1 and CDR2 from the germline V gene are LGHDT and YNNKEL (reference sequence). The CDR3 coding sequence is TGTGCCAGCAGCCAAGGAGACGGTTACGAGCAGTACTTC. Protein sequence: CASSQGDGYEQYF.

This clonotype has a handful of counts. V usage is TRBV14 and J usage is TRBJ2-3; no clear D. V lost 0 bases to trimming and J lost 10 bases, with 11 bases between them. CDR3 length equals 13 residues. The V gene's germline CDR1 is SGHDN and CDR2 FVKESK. In nucleotides, the CDR3 is TGTGCCAGCAGCCAAGATCTAGGCCACGCGCAGTATTTT. Its translation: CASSQDLGHAQYF.

This clonotype was observed many times. The rearrangement links TRBV29-1 to TRBJ2-3; 9 nucleotides line up with TRBD2. Per the germline V gene, CDR1 is SQVTM and CDR2 is ANQGSEA. The ends lost 1 base at V and 3 bases at J; junction bases unmatched: 5. This CDR3 contains 15 residues. DNA for the CDR3: TGCAGCGTTGAAGTTGGTAGCGGGAGAACAGATACGCAGTATTTT. Translation: CSVEVGSGRTDTQYF.

This sequence joins TRBV29-1 and TRBJ2-3, with 7 bases aligning to TRBD1. Germline V gene lookup returns CDR1 SQVTM and CDR2 ANQGSEA. The junction had 5 bases not matched to a gene; V was cut back by 4 bases and J by 1 base. This CDR3 spans 14 amino acids. CDR3 nucleotides: TGCAGCGTTGTTGGGACAGAGCGCACAGATACGCAGTATTTT. Residues: CSVVGTERTDTQYF.

The chain is built from TRBV12-3 or TRBV12-4 and TRBJ2-3, with D possibly TRBD2 on 6 matching bases. Trimming took off 4 bases at V and 2 bases at J, with 13 bases between the two ends. The CDR3 has 15 residues. CDR3 DNA: TGTGCCAGCAGTTCTGCGGGGAGGACCACAGATACGCAGTATTTT. As protein: CASSSAGRTTDTQYF.

The table lists this clonotype with a few counts. This chain uses TRBV5-1 with TRBJ2-7; 9 bases line up with TRBD1. Trimming removed 0 bases from V and 4 bases from J; junction bases left unmatched: 8. The CDR3 is made up of 16 amino acids. Germline lookup yields CDR1 SGHRS and CDR2 YFSETQ. The chain's CDR3 is CASSLETGGKGYEQYF. CDR3 coding DNA: TGCGCCAGCAGCTTGGAAACAGGGGGCAAGGGGTACGAGCAGTACTTC.

The rearrangement uses TRBV7-2 and TRBJ2-3; the D is unclear. The V end lost 2 bases, the J end lost 3 bases, and 9 bases lay between the germline ends. CDR3 length equals 14 residues. The V gene's germline CDR1 is SGHTA and CDR2 FQGNSA. In nucleotides, the CDR3 is TGTGCCAGCAGCTTACTCCCAACGACAGATACGCAGTATTTT. Its protein is CASSLLPTTDTQYF.